Each of the 6 T cell receptor beta chains below was sequenced from the same sample in a study of T cells in Graves' hyperthyroidism and ophthalmopathy. RNA transcripts served as the template for amplifying TCR beta CDR3 regions. A set of HTBI primers served as the primers for a first-round RT-PCR of the TCR CDR3. MiXCR, run by TCRdb on the multiplex PCR reads, gives a single entry per CDR3 protein. The data show hundreds of thousands of distinct CDR3 sequences, about 15% seen once. The sample was blood. The receptors were sampled from a woman in her twenties or thirties with Graves' hyperthyroidism that later progressed to Graves' ophthalmopathy.

There are a few counts of this clonotype. The genes are TRBV5-1 and TRBJ2-7, with TRBD1 matching over 7 bases. The CDR3 length is 16 residues. The germline CDR1 and CDR2 sequences are SGHRS and YFSETQ. Unmatched junction bases numbered 11, after V lost 2 bases and J lost 3 bases. As DNA, the CDR3 is TGCGCCAGCAGCTTATCTCAGGGGGATGCTGGCTACGAGCAGTACTTC. This encodes CASSLSQGDAGYEQYF. The complete variable domain, with remaining parts taken from reference TRBV5-1 and TRBJ2-7, reads KAGVTQTPRYLIKTRGQQVTLSCSPISGHRSVSWYQQTPGQGLQFLFEYFSETQRNKGNFPGRFSGRQFSNSRSEMNVSTLELGDSALYLCASSLSQGDAGYEQYFGPGTRLTVT.

This clonotype turned up a few times. The genes are TRBV9 and TRBJ1-5, with a possible D match to TRBD1 (5 bases). This CDR3 has 15 residues. Germline V gene data show CDR1 as SGDLS and CDR2 as YYNGEE. The V and J ends lost 0 bases and 8 bases respectively, with 15 bases between them. In nucleotides, the CDR3 is TGTGCCAGCAGCGTAGAAGCCGGGGCTGGGGAGCCCCAGCATTTT. This gives the protein CASSVEAGAGEPQHF.

Points on this clonotype: This may arise from a read error, as a much more abundant clone is one base away. The CDR3 ends on some other residue instead of the conserved phenylalanine or tryptophan, so this is likely a read error. The V and J genes are TRBV9 and TRBJ2-7; no firm D call. Germline V CDR1 and CDR2: SGDLS, YYNGEE. The CDR3 runs to 13 residues. Trimming took 0 bases from V and 0 from J, leaving 4 bases between them. CDR3 in amino acids: CASSVGVSYEQYC. The CDR3 region has the DNA TGTGCCAGCAGCGTAGGGGTCTCCTACGAGCAGTACTGC.

This clonotype has ten or more counts. This chain uses TRBV6-1 with TRBJ2-2; 16 nucleotides line up with TRBD2. The CDR3 has 19 amino acids. CDR1 MNHNS and CDR2 SASEGT come from the germline V gene. V lost 6 bases to trimming and J lost 4 bases; unmatched junction nucleotides: 11. The CDR3 coding sequence is TGTGCCAGCAGGCGACCGGGACTAGCGGGAGGGTCGATCACCGGGGAGCTGTTTTTT. Translation: CASRRPGLAGGSITGELFF.

This clonotype was counted many times. V gene TRBV6-2 or TRBV6-3 combines with J gene TRBJ1-1; possible D gene TRBD1, 6 bases. CDR1 and CDR2 (germline): MNHEY, SVGEGT. This CDR3 is built from 16 residues. Trimming cost V 1 base and J 2 bases, with 14 bases left between them. The CDR3, as DNA: TGTGCCAGCAGTTACTGGGGGCGACAGCTTAACACTGAAGCTTTCTTT. Translated, it gives CASSYWGRQLNTEAFF.

This clonotype was observed at least ten times. The chain has TRBV7-2 and TRBJ2-1, with D unresolved. The CDR3 totals 13 residues. Germline CDR1 and CDR2: SGHTA and FQGNSA. The V end lost 1 base, the J end lost 7 bases, and 8 bases lay between the germline ends. The CDR3 reads CASSLVSLNEQFF. As DNA, the CDR3 is TGTGCCAGCAGCTTAGTGTCTTTGAATGAGCAGTTCTTC.